One and the same sample provided the 29 T cell receptor beta chains below, sequenced in a study of patients and donors after allogeneic stem cell transplantation. TCRdb recomputed calls from the RT-PCR reads with MiXCR, one row per CDR3 protein. The data hold about 960,000 distinct CDR3 sequences, with approximately 19% observed a single time. Sequencing was performed on blood, either unsorted or a sorted T cell fraction (not recorded which). These receptors came from a human donor who was either an allogeneic HSCT recipient or a stem cell or donor lymphocyte infusion donor (not recorded which). It is not recorded whose cells these are; they may come from a transplant donor.

This clonotype showed up many times. The genes are TRBV6-1 and TRBJ2-3, with TRBD1 matching 9 bases. The CDR3 totals 15 residues. Germline V CDR1 and CDR2: MNHNS, SASEGT. The ends lost 6 bases at V and 5 bases at J; junction bases unmatched: 9. CDR3 amino acids: CASRNRGRFLDTQYF. The CDR3, as DNA: TGTGCCAGCAGGAACAGGGGGCGCTTTTTAGATACGCAGTATTTT.

There are a few counts of this clonotype. The V call is TRBV11-1, the J call TRBJ2-3; weak D call: TRBD1 (5 bases). The CDR3 runs 12 residues. V was clipped by 8 bases and J by 3 bases, with 9 bases between them. Germline V gene lookup returns CDR1 SGHAT and CDR2 FQDESV (reference sequence). The CDR3: CASARGTDTQYF. The CDR3 DNA is TGTGCCAGCGCTAGGGGAACAGATACGCAGTATTTT.

J is TRBJ2-5 and V is TRBV5-1, with 8 bases aligning to TRBD2. Germline assignment: CDR1 SGHRS and CDR2 YFSETQ. The J segment lost 1 base and the V segment lost 0 bases, leaving 2 bases of the junction unmatched. The CDR3 sequence is 15 residues long. The CDR3 is CASSLVSGAQETQYF. CDR3 DNA sequence: TGCGCCAGCAGCTTGGTTAGCGGGGCCCAAGAGACCCAGTACTTC.

J is TRBJ1-2 and V is TRBV25-1; perhaps TRBD1 as D (6 bases). The V gene's germline CDR1 is MGHDK and CDR2 SYGVNS. Trimming left V 3 bases short and J 0 bases short, with 11 bases between. The CDR3 has 15 residues. The CDR3 coding sequence is TGTGCCAGCAGTGATTGGGACATACCTAACTATGGCTACACCTTC. Encoded protein: CASSDWDIPNYGYTF.

This clonotype was recorded once. A read error may produce the germline difference seen at one junction end. The rearrangement links TRBV4-3 to TRBJ1-5; perhaps TRBD1 as D (6 bases). Germline V CDR1 and CDR2: LGHNA, YSLEER. The CDR3 length is 16 residues. CDR3 protein: CASSQEALRGGQLQHF. The CDR3 DNA sequence: TGCGCCAGCAGCCAAGAAGCCTTAAGGGGAGGACAGCTCCAGCATTTT.

In its sample, this clonotype was seen a few times. DNA of the CDR3: TGTGCCTGGAGTACAGGGTACGGCTACAATGAGCAGTTCTTC. It codes for CAWSTGYGYNEQFF. The genes are TRBV30 and TRBJ2-1; tentatively, D is TRBD1 (6 bases). The CDR3 runs to 14 residues. The V gene lost 2 bases and the J gene lost 3 bases, with 11 bases spanning the gap. From germline, CDR1 is GTSNPN and CDR2 SVGIG (reference sequence).

This sequence joins TRBV13 and TRBJ2-5; D might be TRBD1 (6 bases). Trimming took 1 base from V and 7 from J, leaving 10 bases between them. Germline CDR1 and CDR2: PRHDT and FYEKMQ (reference sequence). CDR3 length: 13 amino acids. CDR3 DNA sequence: TGTGCCAGCAGCTTAGCAGGGGATGGGACCCAGTACTTC. Translation gives CASSLAGDGTQYF. The variable domain in full, completed from reference TRBV13 and TRBJ2-5, reads AAGVIQSPRHLIKEKRETATLKCYPIPRHDTVYWYQQGPGQDPQFLISFYEKMQSDKGSIPDRFSAQQFSDYHSELNMSSLELGDSALYFCASSLAGDGTQYFGPGTRLLVL.

With regard to this clonotype: A read error is likely, as this CDR3 ends without the conserved phenylalanine or tryptophan. The gene calls are TRBV4-3 and TRBJ1-1; D is unclear. This CDR3 region has 12 residues. Germline lookup yields CDR1 LGHNA and CDR2 YSLEER. Trimming cost V 1 base and J 1 base, with 1 base left between them. CDR3 protein: CASSQANTEAFS. CDR3 DNA sequence: TGCGCCAGCAGCCAAGCGAACACTGAAGCTTTCTCT.

This clonotype was seen ten or more times. The chain couples TRBV12-3 or TRBV12-4 to TRBJ2-7; D gene uncertain. Trimming pared 2 bases from V and 2 bases from J, leaving 19 bases between. This CDR3 region has 17 residues. The CDR3 spells CASSLFARKTDTYEQYF. The CDR3 DNA reads as TGTGCCAGCAGTTTATTCGCTAGGAAGACGGATACCTACGAGCAGTACTTC.

This chain uses TRBV12-3 or TRBV12-4 with TRBJ2-2; no clear D. V lost 6 bases and J 11 bases, leaving 10 bases between the germline ends. This CDR3 region has 11 residues. The CDR3 nucleotides read TGTGCCAGCAGCAATGACCTTGAGCTGTTTTTT. Protein sequence: CASSNDLELFF.

The chain combines TRBV9 with TRBJ2-7; D gene unclear. The CDR3 consists of 15 residues. CDR1 SGDLS and CDR2 YYNGEE come from the germline V gene. V was cut by 0 bases and J by 3 bases, with 13 bases left in between. CDR3 nucleotides: TGTGCCAGCAGCGTAGGGGTTGGGCAAGTCTACGAGCAGTACTTC. Amino acids: CASSVGVGQVYEQYF.

This clonotype has only a few counts. The CDR3 sequence: CASSLESLAKNIQYF. The CDR3 nucleotides read TGTGCCAGCAGTTTGGAGAGCCTAGCCAAAAACATTCAGTACTTC. The genes are TRBV12-3 or TRBV12-4 and TRBJ2-4, with unresolved D. CDR3 length: 15 residues. The V end lost 3 bases, the J end lost 0 bases, and 9 bases lay between the germline ends.

The J gene is TRBJ1-1, the V gene TRBV10-3; D is unclear. Germline loops: CDR1 ENHRY, CDR2 SYGVKD. The CDR3 has 11 amino acids. Trimming cost V 6 bases and J 4 bases, with 6 bases left between them. Here the CDR3 DNA reads TGTGCCATCAGCGTGGGCACTGAAGCTTTCTTT. Its protein product is CAISVGTEAFF.

The rearrangement links TRBV20-1 to TRBJ1-1; TRBD1 might be the D (5 bases). This CDR3 has 12 amino acids. Germline V lookup: CDR1 DFQATT, CDR2 SNEGSKA (reference sequence). Between the trimmed V and J ends, which lost 2 bases and 5 bases, there was a span of 9 bases. The CDR3 protein is CSARQGSTEAFF. The CDR3 DNA sequence: TGCAGTGCTAGACAGGGTTCGACTGAAGCTTTCTTT.

This clonotype has a handful of counts. The chain is built from TRBV24-1 and TRBJ2-7, with 8 positions matching TRBD2. This CDR3 region has 15 residues. Germline trimming cut 5 bases from V and 0 bases from J; bases unmatched to any gene: 5. Germline V gene lookup returns CDR1 KGHDR and CDR2 SFDVKD. CDR3 sequence reads: CATSGGTSSSYEQYF. CDR3 DNA sequence: TGTGCCACCAGTGGTGGGACTAGTTCCTCCTACGAGCAGTACTTC.

V and J are TRBV12-3 or TRBV12-4 and TRBJ1-1, with 7 nucleotides matching TRBD1. The CDR3 sequence is 16 residues long. V trimming: 4 bases; J trimming: 10 bases; junction bases outside the gene matches: 18. CDR3 amino acids: CASSSWDSGRFSPAFF. In DNA form, the CDR3 reads TGTGCCAGCAGTTCCTGGGACAGCGGCAGGTTTTCGCCAGCTTTCTTT.

The genes are TRBV30 and TRBJ1-3; D remains unclear. Trimming removed 3 bases at V and 4 bases at J, with 16 bases between. Germline V CDR1 and CDR2: GTSNPN, SVGIG (reference sequence). CDR3 length equals 15 residues. For the CDR3, the DNA is TGTGCCTGGAGCCTTTATACTGGGAGGGGAAACACCATATATTTT. The encoded protein is CAWSLYTGRGNTIYF.

This clonotype came up a few times. The gene calls are TRBV5-1 and TRBJ1-1, with 9 bases fitting TRBD1. Germline V lookup: CDR1 SGHRS, CDR2 YFSETQ. The CDR3 loop spans 15 amino acids. Unmatched junction bases numbered 8, after V lost 4 bases and J lost 4 bases. CDR3: CASSRDRAFITEAFF. DNA for the CDR3: TGCGCCAGCAGCCGGGACAGGGCTTTTATCACTGAAGCTTTCTTT.

The J gene is TRBJ1-6, the V gene TRBV12-3 or TRBV12-4; TRBD1 matches 8 bases. V was clipped by 6 bases and J by 7 bases; unmatched bases: 8. The CDR3 has 15 residues. The CDR3 loop is CASSSDRGHNSPLHF. As DNA, the CDR3 is TGTGCCAGCAGCTCCGACAGGGGACACAATTCACCCCTCCACTTT.

This chain connects TRBV13 to TRBJ1-2; tentatively, D is TRBD1 (5 bases). With 5 bases removed from V and 6 bases from J, the gap between germline ends came to 22 bases. This CDR3 has 16 residues. Looked up from germline, CDR1 is PRHDT and CDR2 is FYEKMQ (reference sequence). The CDR3 spells CASSQGPSGVGNGYTF. The DNA for the CDR3 is TGTGCCAGCAGCCAAGGCCCCTCGGGGGTAGGAAATGGCTACACCTTC.

Of note for this clonotype: Lacking the conserved final phenylalanine or tryptophan, this CDR3 likely reflects a read error. No DNA is shown, since the ends of the CDR3 on it are uncertain; the CDR3 is the one TCRdb lists. The chain couples TRBV27 to TRBJ2-3; the table's TRBD1 call for D was not verified on the DNA. Germline CDR1 reads MNHEY; CDR2 reads SMNVEV (reference sequence). The CDR3 region is 8 residues in length, termini included. CDR3 region: CASSRLPG.

The chain links TRBV24-1 to TRBJ2-3; D unclear. Trimming removed 4 bases at V and 6 bases at J, with 10 bases between. CDR3 length: 13 residues. Germline CDR1 and CDR2: KGHDR and SFDVKD. CDR3 residues: CATSETNRDTQYF. In DNA, the CDR3 is TGTGCCACCAGTGAAACCAACCGGGATACGCAGTATTTT.

This clonotype was seen ten or more times. The chain links TRBV7-6 to TRBJ1-4; 9 bases align to TRBD1. The ends lost 4 bases at V and 7 bases at J; junction bases unmatched: 7. The germline V gene has CDR1 SGHVS and CDR2 FNYEAQ. The CDR3 contains 15 residues. The CDR3 sequence is CASSSGQGGGEKLFF. The CDR3 coding sequence is TGTGCCAGCAGCTCGGGACAGGGAGGCGGTGAAAAACTGTTTTTT. Complete variable domain (other parts from reference TRBV7-6 and TRBJ1-4): GAGVSQSPRYKVTKRGQDVALRCDPISGHVSLYWYRQALGQGPEFLTYFNYEAQQDKSGLPNDRFSAERPEGSISTLTIQRTEQRDSAMYRCASSSGQGGGEKLFFGSGTQLSVL.

This clonotype was detected a few times. The chain combines TRBV28 with TRBJ2-7, with D perhaps matching TRBD2 (5 bases). The germline V gene encodes CDR1 MDHEN and CDR2 SYDVKM. V gave up 4 bases and J gave up 3 bases, with 13 bases separating them. The CDR3 runs to 14 residues. CDR3 nucleotides: TGTGCCAGCAGTTATCATCGACGGGACTACGAGCAGTACTTC. Translation gives CASSYHRRDYEQYF.

This clonotype has more than one count but fewer than ten. The rearrangement uses TRBV20-1 and TRBJ2-7; 14 nucleotides match TRBD2. CDR1 DFQATT and CDR2 SNEGSKA come from the germline V gene (reference sequence). The junction had 13 bases not matched to a gene; V was cut back by 4 bases and J by 2 bases. The CDR3 extends over 18 amino acids. DNA of the CDR3: TGCAGTGCTAACCCGGGACTAGCGGGGGACCCGCGTCCCTACGAGCAGTACTTC. Translation: CSANPGLAGDPRPYEQYF.

V is TRBV7-8 and J is TRBJ2-1; no clear D gene. Trimming took off 3 bases at V and 6 bases at J, with 6 bases between the two ends. Germline V CDR1 and CDR2: SGHVS, FQNEAQ. The CDR3 totals 12 residues. CDR3 loop: CASSFGANEQFF. CDR3 nucleotide sequence: TGTGCCAGCAGCTTCGGCGCCAATGAGCAGTTCTTC.

The table lists this clonotype with many counts. The rearrangement joins TRBV7-2 to TRBJ2-1; perhaps TRBD2 as D (6 bases). This CDR3 has 12 residues. Trimming shortened V by 6 bases and J by 5 bases, and 8 bases separated the two germline ends. Germline CDR1 reads SGHTA; CDR2 reads FQGNSA. This CDR3 is CASRRDHNEQFF. For the CDR3, the DNA is TGTGCCAGCAGGCGGGACCACAATGAGCAGTTCTTC.

The chain employs TRBV7-2 and TRBJ2-7, with 7 nucleotides matching TRBD1. Looked up from germline, CDR1 is SGHTA and CDR2 is FQGNSA. The ends lost 5 bases at V and 3 bases at J; junction bases unmatched: 4. This CDR3 has 13 residues. The CDR3 DNA reads as TGTGCCAGCAGCAACCGGGACAGCTACGAGCAGTACTTC. The encoded protein is CASSNRDSYEQYF.

Only a few counts were recorded for this clonotype. The chain combines TRBV12-3 or TRBV12-4 with TRBJ2-1; D gene ambiguous. Trimming removed 0 bases at V and 10 bases at J, with 7 bases between. The CDR3 has 12 amino acids. CDR3 nucleotide sequence: TGTGCCAGCAGTTTAGCGTGGGCAGAGCAGTTCTTC. Its translation is CASSLAWAEQFF.